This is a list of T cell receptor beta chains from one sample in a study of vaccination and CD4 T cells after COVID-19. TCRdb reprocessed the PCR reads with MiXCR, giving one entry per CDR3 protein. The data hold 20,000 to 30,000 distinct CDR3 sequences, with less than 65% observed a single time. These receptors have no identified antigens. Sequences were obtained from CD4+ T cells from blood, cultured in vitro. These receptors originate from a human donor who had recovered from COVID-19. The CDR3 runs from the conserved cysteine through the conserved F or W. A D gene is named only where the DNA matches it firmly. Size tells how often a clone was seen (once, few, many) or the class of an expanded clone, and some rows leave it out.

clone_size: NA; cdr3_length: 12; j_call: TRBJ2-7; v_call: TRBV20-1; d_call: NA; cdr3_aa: CSARTGTYEQYF; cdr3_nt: TGCAGTGCTAGAACCGGCACCTACGAGCAGTACTTC
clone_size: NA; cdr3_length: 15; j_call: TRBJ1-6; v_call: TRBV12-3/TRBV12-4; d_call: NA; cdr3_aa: CASSFPYSLNSPLHF; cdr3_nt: TGTGCCAGCAGTTTCCCCTACAGTCTTAATTCACCCCTCCACTTT
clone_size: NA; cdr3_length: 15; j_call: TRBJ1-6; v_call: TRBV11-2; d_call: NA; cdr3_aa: CASTPGTGGASPLHF; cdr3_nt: TGTGCCAGCACCCCGGGGACGGGGGGTGCTTCACCCCTCCACTTT
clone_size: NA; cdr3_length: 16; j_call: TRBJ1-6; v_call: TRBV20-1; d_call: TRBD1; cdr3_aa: CSALFTQGADNSPLHF; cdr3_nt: TGCAGTGCTCTTTTTACTCAGGGGGCAGATAATTCACCCCTCCACTTT
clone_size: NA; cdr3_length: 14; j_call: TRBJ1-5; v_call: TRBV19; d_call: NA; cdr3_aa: CATDRLVGNQPQHF; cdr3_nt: TGTGCCACCGACCGGTTGGTGGGCAATCAGCCCCAGCATTTT
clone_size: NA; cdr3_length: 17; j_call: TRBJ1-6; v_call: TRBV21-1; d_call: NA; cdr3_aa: CASSKNVDRLNNSPLHF; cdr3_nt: TGTGCCAGCAGCAAAAATGTGGACAGACTAAATAATTCACCCCTCCACTTT
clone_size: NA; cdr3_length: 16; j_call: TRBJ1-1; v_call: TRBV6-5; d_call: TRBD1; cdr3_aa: CASSYSQGARGTEAFF; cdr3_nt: TGTGCCAGCAGTTATAGCCAGGGGGCAAGAGGGACTGAAGCTTTCTTT
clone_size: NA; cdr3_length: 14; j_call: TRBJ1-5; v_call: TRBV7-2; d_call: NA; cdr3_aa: CASSPTGFETPQHF; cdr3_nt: TGTGCCAGCAGCCCCACAGGGTTCGAGACCCCCCAGCATTTT
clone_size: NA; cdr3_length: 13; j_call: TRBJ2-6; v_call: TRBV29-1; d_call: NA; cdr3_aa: CSGGADGANVLTF; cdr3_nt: TGCAGCGGCGGGGCAGACGGGGCCAACGTCCTGACTTTC
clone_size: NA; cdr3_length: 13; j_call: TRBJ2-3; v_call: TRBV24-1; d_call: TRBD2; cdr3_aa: CATTGGRTDTQYF; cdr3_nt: TGTGCCACCACGGGGGGACGGACAGATACGCAGTATTTT
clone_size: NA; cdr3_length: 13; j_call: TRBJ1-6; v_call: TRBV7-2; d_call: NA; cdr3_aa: CASKARWDSPLHF; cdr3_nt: TGTGCCAGCAAGGCGCGATGGGATTCACCCCTCCACTTT
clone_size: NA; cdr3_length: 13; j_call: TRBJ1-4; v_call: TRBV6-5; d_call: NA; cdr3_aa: CASSYQGTPKLFF; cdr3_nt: TGTGCCAGCAGTTACCAGGGTACGCCAAAACTGTTTTTT
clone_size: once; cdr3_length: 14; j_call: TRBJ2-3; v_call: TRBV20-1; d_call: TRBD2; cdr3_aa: CSAPRGGDTDTQYF; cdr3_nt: TGCAGTGCTCCTCGGGGGGGGGACACAGATACGCAGTATTTT
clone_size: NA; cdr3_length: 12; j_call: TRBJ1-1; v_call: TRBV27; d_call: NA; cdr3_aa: CASSSSNTEAFF; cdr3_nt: TGTGCCAGCAGTTCCTCGAACACTGAAGCTTTCTTT
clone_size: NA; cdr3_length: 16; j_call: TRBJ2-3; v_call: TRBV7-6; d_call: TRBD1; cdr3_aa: CASSLGTGQITDTQYF; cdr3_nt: TGTGCCAGCAGCTTAGGGACGGGACAGATCACAGATACGCAGTATTTT
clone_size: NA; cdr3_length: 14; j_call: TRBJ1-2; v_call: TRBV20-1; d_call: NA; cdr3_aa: CSATPGLVTYGYTF; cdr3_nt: TGCAGTGCTACCCCGGGCCTGGTGACCTATGGCTACACCTTC
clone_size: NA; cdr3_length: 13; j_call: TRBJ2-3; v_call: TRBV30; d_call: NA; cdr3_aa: CAWNPEGADTQYF; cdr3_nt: TGTGCCTGGAATCCGGAGGGCGCAGATACGCAGTATTTT